This TCR beta chain was sequenced during a study of shared clonotypes between healthy human individuals. Points on this clone: Its antigen remains unidentified.

Study results and caveats: Compared with memory subsets, naive subsets generally had larger estimated richness.

Naive CD8 cells lacked CD45RO, underwent positive selection for CCR7 and left out terminally differentiated effector memory CD45RA+ cells. Nashville, Tennessee was home to all donors, each a Caucasian adult. Data came from immunoSEQ multiplex PCR; TCRdb stores just in-frame clones and leaves some out. The sample has roughly 2 million clones, about 95% seen once. This clonotype was sampled from a man younger than 30 in good health. The sequencing input was naive CD8+ T cells sorted from blood.

This CDR3 is CASSEWVGGQGPGAKAFF. The CDR3 DNA follows: TGTGCCAGCAGTGAATGGGTTGGGGGACAGGGCCCAGGGGCCAAAGCTTTCTTT. The rearrangement links TRBV6-1 to TRBJ1-1; 9 bases are shared with TRBD1. Losses at the gene ends were 2 bases for V and 9 bases for J; bases not matched to a gene: 19. Germline V gene sequence: CDR1 MNHNS, CDR2 SASEGT. The CDR3 sequence is 18 residues long.